This T cell receptor beta chain stems from a study of cytomegalovirus exposure and HLA in healthy donors. Trimming took off 3 bases at V and 9 bases at J, with 12 bases between the two ends. The CDR3 extends over 12 amino acids. The germline V gene has CDR1 SQVTM and CDR2 ANQGSEA. Sequencing was performed with immunoSEQ multiplex PCR; in TCRdb, only in-frame clones are kept and a portion is missing. Of about 63,000 clones detected, 70% to 90% appear once; the ten largest clones hold more than 0.95%. The origin of this receptor is a woman under 30 in good health and CMV-seronegative. Sequencing input: PBMCs. The chain has TRBV29-1 and TRBJ2-1; D is undetermined. The DNA for the CDR3 is TGCAGCGTTGAGAGCTCTGCCCCTGAGCAGTTCTTC. As protein: CSVESSAPEQFF.